The 9 T cell receptor beta chains listed next were all sequenced from one sample in a study of OX40 agonist ivuxolimab in advanced cancers. Using immunoSEQ multiplex PCR, the repertoire was profiled, and TCRdb retains in-frame clones only, with some absent. The data show around 65,000 clones, around four fifths seen once. Sequencing was performed on CD4+ or CD8+ T cells sorted from blood, taken in a trial of the OX40 agonist ivuxolimab. The receptors originated from an adult with an advanced solid tumor such as melanoma, head and neck, liver or kidney cancer.

This clone was counted between two and nine times. The chain has TRBV9 and TRBJ2-3; D is undetermined. The V and J ends lost 3 bases and 3 bases respectively, with 11 bases between them. Per germline, CDR1 SGDLS and CDR2 YYNGEE. The CDR3 contains 14 residues. The CDR3 is CASSARLGTDTQYF. The CDR3 coding sequence is TGTGCCAGCAGCGCTCGGTTGGGGACAGATACGCAGTATTTT.

This clone has a single count. The chain links TRBV5-1 to TRBJ2-5; a weak D match, TRBD2 (5 bases). Trimming left V 0 bases short and J 1 base short, with 10 bases between. The germline V gene encodes CDR1 SGHRS and CDR2 YFSETQ. The CDR3 extends over 15 amino acids. CDR3 nucleotide sequence: TGCGCCAGCAGCTTGGCCAACGGGATCCAAGAGACCCAGTACTTC. It specifies CASSLANGIQETQYF.

This rearrangement joins TRBV6-5 to TRBJ2-3; TRBD2 is a possible D gene (6 bases). Germline V gene data show CDR1 as MNHEY and CDR2 as SVGAGI. Trimming took off 1 base at V and 0 bases at J, with 11 bases between the two ends. The CDR3 loop spans 16 amino acids. CDR3 protein: CASSYLGGLSTDTQYF. CDR3 sequence (DNA): TGTGCCAGCAGTTACTTGGGGGGTCTAAGCACAGATACGCAGTATTTT.

The chain couples TRBV6-5 to TRBJ1-5; D not certain. Germline-derived CDR1 and CDR2 are MNHEY and SVGAGI. Between the trimmed V and J ends, which lost 0 bases and 0 bases, there was a span of 6 bases. CDR3 length equals 15 residues. In nucleotides, the CDR3 is TGTGCCAGCAGTTACTCCTGGAATAGCAATCAGCCCCAGCATTTT. Protein sequence: CASSYSWNSNQPQHF.

The chain employs TRBV7-2 and TRBJ2-1; TRBD1 matches at 8 bases. Germline CDR1 reads SGHTA; CDR2 reads FQGNSA. V lost 4 bases, J lost 7 bases, and 9 bases stayed unmatched. CDR3 length equals 15 residues. In nucleotides, the CDR3 is TGTGCCAGCAGCTACTACGGACAGGGATTAAATGAGCAGTTCTTC. This encodes CASSYYGQGLNEQFF. Full variable domain (remainder filled in from reference TRBV7-2 and TRBJ2-1): GAGVSQSPSNKVTEKGKDVELRCDPISGHTALYWYRQSLGQGLEFLIYFQGNSAPDKSGLPSDRFSAERTGGSVSTLTIQRTQQEDSAVYLCASSYYGQGLNEQFFGPGTRLTVL.

V gene TRBV18 combines with J gene TRBJ1-4; D ambiguous. The CDR3 totals 13 residues. Trimming stripped 6 bases from V and 5 bases from J, with 10 bases between. In germline, CDR1 is KGHSH, CDR2 LQKENI. CDR3 amino acids: CASSQGYNEKLFF. CDR3 in DNA: TGTGCCAGCTCCCAAGGATACAATGAAAAACTGTTTTTT.

This clone came up a few times. The chain uses TRBV5-1 and TRBJ2-5; 9 bases are a match to TRBD2. The V gene end was trimmed by 4 bases and the J gene end by 0 bases; junction bases not matched to a gene: 7. The V gene's germline CDR1 is SGHRS and CDR2 YFSETQ. CDR3 length equals 16 residues. CDR3 in amino acids: CASSIGASGNQETQYF. CDR3 bases: TGCGCCAGCAGCATTGGGGCTAGCGGGAACCAAGAGACCCAGTACTTC.

The chain links TRBV28 to TRBJ2-1, with 7 nucleotides matching TRBD2. V shed 4 bases and J 6 bases; nucleotides not matched to a gene: 9. CDR3 length: 15 amino acids. Germline-derived CDR1 and CDR2 are MDHEN and SYDVKM. CDR3 sequence reads: CASSSRTSFLNEQFF. CDR3 coding DNA: TGTGCCAGCAGTTCGCGGACTAGTTTCCTCAATGAGCAGTTCTTC.

The CDR3 protein is CASSLEGARGYTF. The DNA of the CDR3 is TGTGCCAGCAGTTTAGAGGGGGCGAGGGGCTACACCTTC. The chain carries TRBV6-5 and TRBJ1-2, with 7 bases that match TRBD1. Germline CDR1 and CDR2: MNHEY and SVGAGI. V shed 4 bases and J 8 bases; nucleotides not matched to a gene: 7. There are 13 residues in the CDR3.